One and the same sample provided the 32 T cell receptor beta chains below, sequenced in a study of T cells expressing NK-cell markers. TCRdb reanalyzed the 5' RACE reads, giving one entry per CDR3 protein sequence and no DNA. The ten top clones account for 7.3%, within a sample of some 410,000 distinct CDR3 sequences. Sequencing was performed on blood T cells: a sorted CD56 or NKG2C T cell subset, CD4+ or CD8+ T cells, or bulk PBMC T cells (not recorded which). The receptor set was obtained from a woman aged 18-69 years in good health.

V gene TRBV27 combines with J gene TRBJ2-4; the TRBD1 assignment by TCRdb is unverifiable without DNA. Germline CDR1 MNHEY, CDR2 SMNVEV (reference sequence). The CDR3 extends over 13 amino acids. The CDR3 loop is CASSPRGGYIQYF.

V is TRBV29-1 and J is TRBJ1-2; TCRdb calls TRBD1, which cannot be checked without DNA. Germline V gene lookup returns CDR1 SQVTM and CDR2 ANQGSEA. The CDR3 contains 13 residues. The CDR3: CSVEPTGNYGYTF.

This rearrangement joins TRBV6-2 or TRBV6-3 to TRBJ1-1; TCRdb selects TRBD1, and the lack of DNA leaves this call unchecked. CDR3 length: 17 residues. CDR1 is MNHEY, CDR2 SVGEGT, per germline. This CDR3 is CASSYLPWTALNTEAFF.

The chain uses TRBV4-3 and TRBJ2-2; with no DNA, the TCRdb D assignment of TRBD2 cannot be verified. The germline gives CDR1 LGHNA, CDR2 YSLEER. The CDR3 is made up of 19 amino acids. CDR3 residues: CASSQDTLIGLLNTGELFF.

The chain couples TRBV19 to TRBJ2-2; TCRdb designates TRBD1, a call that cannot be tested without DNA. CDR3 length: 15 amino acids. Looked up from germline, CDR1 is LNHDA and CDR2 is SQIVND (reference sequence). The CDR3 sequence is CASTNVGGRTGELFF.

The chain joins TRBV5-6 to TRBJ2-1; TCRdb's assignment of TRBD1 cannot be checked, as there is no DNA. Germline CDR1 and CDR2: SGHDT and YYEEEE. This CDR3 contains 20 residues. Here the CDR3 reads CASSLAAAGAGGRGDNEQFF.

The chain employs TRBV19 and TRBJ2-3; without DNA, the TCRdb call of TRBD1 cannot be checked. The CDR3 has 14 residues. The germline V gene encodes CDR1 LNHDA and CDR2 SQIVND (reference sequence). The CDR3 is CASSIMGDTDTQYF.

The chain carries TRBV20-1 and TRBJ2-7; TCRdb's D call, TRBD1, is unchecked because there is no DNA. Germline lookup yields CDR1 DFQATT and CDR2 SNEGSKA (reference sequence). This CDR3 contains 14 residues. The CDR3 loop reads CSARDAGRAYEQYF.

This chain links TRBV7-8 with TRBJ1-5. Germline V gives CDR1 SGHVS, CDR2 FQNEAQ. The CDR3 length is 13 residues. The CDR3: CASSLGHNQPQHF. Filled out from reference TRBV7-8 and TRBJ1-5, the complete variable domain reads GAGVSQSPRYKVAKRGQDVALRCDPISGHVSLFWYQQALGQGPEFLTYFQNEAQLDKSGLPSDRFFAERPEGSVSTLKIQRTQQEDSAVYLCASSLGHNQPQHFGDGTRLSIL.

The V and J genes are TRBV11-2 and TRBJ1-3; the D call from TCRdb, TRBD1, cannot be confirmed without DNA. The CDR3 runs 16 residues. Germline V lookup: CDR1 SGHAT, CDR2 FQNNGV. Here the CDR3 reads CASSSRIWGSGNTIYF. Filled out from reference TRBV11-2 and TRBJ1-3, the complete variable domain reads EAGVAQSPRYKIIEKRQSVAFWCNPISGHATLYWYQQILGQGPKLLIQFQNNGVVDDSQLPKDRFSAERLKGVDSTLKIQPAKLEDSAVYLCASSSRIWGSGNTIYFGEGSWLTVV.

V usage is TRBV20-1 and J usage is TRBJ2-1. The CDR3 is 12 residues long. Per germline, CDR1 DFQATT and CDR2 SNEGSKA (reference sequence). The CDR3 here is CSARLLENEQFF.

CDR3 loop: CASSPRDGSNQPQHF. The chain uses TRBV7-2 and TRBJ1-5; TCRdb lists TRBD1, though no DNA is available to test this call. Germline CDR1 reads SGHTA; CDR2 reads FQGNSA. This CDR3 is built from 15 residues.

V is TRBV7-9 and J is TRBJ2-1; TCRdb's assignment of TRBD1 cannot be checked, as there is no DNA. CDR1 and CDR2 (germline): SEHNR, FQNEAQ (reference sequence). The CDR3 is 15 residues long. The CDR3 here is CASSLGGGPNNEQFF.

The chain employs TRBV7-2 and TRBJ2-1. CDR3 length: 13 residues. The germline gives CDR1 SGHTA, CDR2 FQGNSA. Here the CDR3 reads CASSLALWNEQFF.

This chain joins TRBV12-3 or TRBV12-4 and TRBJ2-7; without DNA, the TCRdb call of TRBD1 cannot be checked. The CDR3 is made up of 15 amino acids. CDR3: CASSLAGGSSYEQYF.

The chain links TRBV2 to TRBJ2-5; TCRdb calls TRBD2, which cannot be checked without DNA. This CDR3 has 16 residues. Germline-derived CDR1 and CDR2 are SNHLY and FYNNEI. CDR3 protein: CASSGRAVRTQETQYF. Drawing the rest from reference TRBV2 and TRBJ2-5, the complete variable domain is EPEVTQTPSHQVTQMGQEVILRCVPISNHLYFYWYRQILGQKVEFLVSFYNNEISEKSEIFDDQFSVERPDGSNFTLKIRSTKLEDSAMYFCASSGRAVRTQETQYFGPGTRLLVL.

The rearrangement links TRBV12-3 or TRBV12-4 to TRBJ1-6; TCRdb lists TRBD1, though no DNA is available to test this call. The CDR3 extends over 14 amino acids. This chain's CDR3 is CASSFGQSNSPLHF.

The chain combines TRBV20-1 with TRBJ1-4; TCRdb's assignment of TRBD1 cannot be checked, as there is no DNA. CDR3 length equals 13 residues. Germline values: CDR1 DFQATT, CDR2 SNEGSKA (reference sequence). This CDR3 is CSARTGAFEKLFF.

The chain has TRBV20-1 and TRBJ2-1. The CDR3 runs 11 residues. Germline V gene sequence: CDR1 DFQATT, CDR2 SNEGSKA (reference sequence). The CDR3 loop is CSAIGLVEQFF.

V is TRBV7-2 and J is TRBJ2-5; TCRdb names TRBD2, which stays unverified in the absence of DNA. Looked up from germline, CDR1 is SGHTA and CDR2 is FQGNSA. The CDR3 has 16 amino acids. CDR3 loop: CASSLGLAALGETQYF. The complete variable domain, with remaining parts taken from reference TRBV7-2 and TRBJ2-5, reads GAGVSQSPSNKVTEKGKDVELRCDPISGHTALYWYRQSLGQGLEFLIYFQGNSAPDKSGLPSDRFSAERTGGSVSTLTIQRTQQEDSAVYLCASSLGLAALGETQYFGPGTRLLVL.

The CDR3 reads CASSTRADTQYF. This sequence joins TRBV7-2 and TRBJ2-3. This CDR3 contains 12 residues. CDR1 is SGHTA, CDR2 FQGNSA, per germline.

The chain has TRBV5-1 and TRBJ1-4; TCRdb outputs TRBD1, but without DNA this stays unchecked. This CDR3 comprises 15 residues. The germline CDR1 and CDR2 sequences are SGHRS and YFSETQ. The CDR3 here is CASSSTGQGAEKLFF.

V usage is TRBV7-3 and J usage is TRBJ2-6; TCRdb gives TRBD1 as the D gene, but with no DNA this cannot be confirmed. Germline CDR1 and CDR2: SGHTA and FQGTGA. The CDR3 sequence is 17 residues long. This chain's CDR3 is CASSLHTGYSGANVLTF.

The chain links TRBV2 to TRBJ2-3; the TRBD1 assignment by TCRdb is unverifiable without DNA. Germline V CDR1 and CDR2: SNHLY, FYNNEI. The CDR3 loop spans 12 amino acids. CDR3 protein: CASTGTLDTQYF.

This chain's CDR3 is CSANRGLYNSPLHF. The chain uses TRBV20-1 and TRBJ1-6; the TRBD1 assignment by TCRdb is unverifiable without DNA. Germline assignment: CDR1 DFQATT and CDR2 SNEGSKA (reference sequence). This CDR3 spans 14 amino acids.

V is TRBV14 and J is TRBJ2-2; the D call of TRBD2 rests on TCRdb alone, since no DNA is present to check it. CDR1 is SGHDN and CDR2 is FVKESK in the germline V gene. The CDR3 has 16 residues. CDR3 region: CASSHALAGLAGELFF.

The chain couples TRBV5-1 to TRBJ2-1; TCRdb's D gene call, TRBD1, goes unchecked for lack of DNA. The CDR3 is 14 residues long. In germline, CDR1 is SGHRS, CDR2 YFSETQ. CDR3 region: CASSDSGGFNEQFF. Supplemented by reference TRBV5-1 and TRBJ2-1, the full variable domain reads KAGVTQTPRYLIKTRGQQVTLSCSPISGHRSVSWYQQTPGQGLQFLFEYFSETQRNKGNFPGRFSGRQFSNSRSEMNVSTLELGDSALYLCASSDSGGFNEQFFGPGTRLTVL.

The chain recombines TRBV6-5 with TRBJ1-1. The CDR3 loop spans 14 amino acids. Germline V gives CDR1 MNHEY, CDR2 SVGAGI. This chain's CDR3 is CASSYQLPWTEAFF.

The chain uses TRBV3-1 and TRBJ2-1; no DNA is available, so the TRBD2 call from TCRdb remains unchecked. Germline assignment: CDR1 LGHDT and CDR2 YNNKEL (reference sequence). The CDR3 has 14 residues. The CDR3 sequence is CASSRRGPRNEQFF.

CDR3 loop: CASSYPLGGTGVSYNEQFF. The chain carries TRBV6-5 and TRBJ2-1; the D gene TCRdb calls, TRBD1, cannot be checked with no DNA. The CDR3 is 19 residues long. Germline loops: CDR1 MNHEY, CDR2 SVGAGI.

V is TRBV7-9 and J is TRBJ2-7; TCRdb outputs TRBD1, but without DNA this stays unchecked. This CDR3 contains 12 residues. Per the germline V gene, CDR1 is SEHNR and CDR2 is FQNEAQ (reference sequence). This chain's CDR3 is CASSPPALEQYF.

This chain connects TRBV9 to TRBJ1-3; the D call from TCRdb, TRBD1, cannot be confirmed without DNA. This CDR3 region has 14 residues. Germline CDR1 and CDR2: SGDLS and YYNGEE. CDR3 region: CASSPKDRAYTIYF.